A single sample is the source of the 2 T cell receptor beta chains below, sequenced in a study of spatial heterogeneity in lung cancer. Time point given: sample taken at primary tumor resection. One entry per CDR3 protein, called by TCRdb with MiXCR from the 5' RACE reads. The repertoire consists of around 26,000 distinct CDR3 sequences, with about 7.6% occurring once and the leading ten covering 14%. The material sequenced was PBMCs, taken at surgery. Receptor source: a male donor with early-stage non-small cell lung cancer.

This clonotype was picked up many times. The chain links TRBV27 to TRBJ1-1, with 11 bases identical to TRBD1. With V trimmed by 5 bases and J by 2 bases, 10 bases remained unmatched. Germline CDR1 MNHEY, CDR2 SMNVEV (reference sequence). This CDR3 region has 17 residues. CDR3 coding DNA: TGTGCCAGCAGTAAACGGACAGGGGGCATATTAAACACTGAAGCTTTCTTT. Its translation is CASSKRTGGILNTEAFF.

This rearrangement joins TRBV28 to TRBJ2-7; possibly TRBD1 or TRBD2 for D (5 bases each). CDR3 length: 15 residues. Per germline, CDR1 MDHEN and CDR2 SYDVKM. The V gene lost 3 bases and the J gene lost 2 bases, with 14 bases spanning the gap. The DNA for the CDR3 is TGTGCCAGCAGTTTCCGTCGGGACGGCCCCTACGAGCAGTACTTC. Residues: CASSFRRDGPYEQYF. Looking up the rest from reference TRBV28 and TRBJ2-7 gives the full variable domain: DVKVTQSSRYLVKRTGEKVFLECVQDMDHENMFWYRQDPGLGLRLIYFSYDVKMKEKGDIPEGYSVSREKKERFSLILESASTNQTSMYLCASSFRRDGPYEQYFGPGTRLTVT.